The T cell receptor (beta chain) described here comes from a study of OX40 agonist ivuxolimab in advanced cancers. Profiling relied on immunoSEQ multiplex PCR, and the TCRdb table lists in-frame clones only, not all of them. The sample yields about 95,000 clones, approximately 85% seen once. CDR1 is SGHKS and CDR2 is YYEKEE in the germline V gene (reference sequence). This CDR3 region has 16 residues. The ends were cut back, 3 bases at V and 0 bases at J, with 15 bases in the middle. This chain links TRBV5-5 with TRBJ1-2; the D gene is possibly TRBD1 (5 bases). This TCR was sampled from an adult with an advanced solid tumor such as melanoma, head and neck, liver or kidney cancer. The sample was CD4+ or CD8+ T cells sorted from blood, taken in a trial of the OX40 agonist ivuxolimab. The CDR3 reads CASSYDSLHPNYGYTF. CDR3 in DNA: TGTGCCAGCAGCTACGACAGTCTACACCCTAACTATGGCTACACCTTC.